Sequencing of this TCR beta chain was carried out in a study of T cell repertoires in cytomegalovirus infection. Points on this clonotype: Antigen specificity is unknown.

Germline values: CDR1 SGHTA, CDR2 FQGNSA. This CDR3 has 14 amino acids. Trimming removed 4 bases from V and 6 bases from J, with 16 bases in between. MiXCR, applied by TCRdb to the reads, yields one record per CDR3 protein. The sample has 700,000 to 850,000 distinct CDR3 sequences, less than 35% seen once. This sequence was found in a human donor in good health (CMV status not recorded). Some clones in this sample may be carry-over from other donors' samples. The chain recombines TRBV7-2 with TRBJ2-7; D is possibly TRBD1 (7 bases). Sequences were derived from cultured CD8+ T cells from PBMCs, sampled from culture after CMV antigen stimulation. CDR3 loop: CASSSAGQSLEQYV. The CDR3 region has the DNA TGTGCCAGCAGCTCGGCGGGACAGTCCCTCGAGCAGTACGTC.